This TCR beta chain was observed in a study of shared clonotypes between healthy human individuals. Findings and limits, study-wide: Inspection by rarefaction showed sorted-subset sequencing to be incomplete despite large depth. Donor clonotype sharing was expected to depend on sequencing depth.

The CDR3 spans 16 residues. The germline V and J ends were trimmed by 2 bases and 0 bases, with 14 bases remaining between them. Germline lookup yields CDR1 KGHSH and CDR2 LQKENI. Evenly divided among several immunoSEQ plates was the genomic DNA of each subset. Here immunoSEQ multiplex PCR was the method, and the copy in TCRdb shows in-frame clones only, minus some. The data contain about 2.4 million clones, more than 85% of them seen just once; the ten biggest clones take up about 0.34%. About this clone itself: What it recognizes is unknown.

Source material: naive CD4+ T cells from PBMCs. Documented subset: CD45RA+ positively selected. This clonotype was sampled from a man aged 18 to 30 in good health. Some clones in this sample may be carry-over from other donors' samples. The chain employs TRBV18 and TRBJ2-7; D remains ambiguous. DNA of the CDR3: TGTGCCAGCTCACCAGGCAGCCATCTGAACTCCTACGAGCAGTACTTC. Amino acid sequence: CASSPGSHLNSYEQYF.